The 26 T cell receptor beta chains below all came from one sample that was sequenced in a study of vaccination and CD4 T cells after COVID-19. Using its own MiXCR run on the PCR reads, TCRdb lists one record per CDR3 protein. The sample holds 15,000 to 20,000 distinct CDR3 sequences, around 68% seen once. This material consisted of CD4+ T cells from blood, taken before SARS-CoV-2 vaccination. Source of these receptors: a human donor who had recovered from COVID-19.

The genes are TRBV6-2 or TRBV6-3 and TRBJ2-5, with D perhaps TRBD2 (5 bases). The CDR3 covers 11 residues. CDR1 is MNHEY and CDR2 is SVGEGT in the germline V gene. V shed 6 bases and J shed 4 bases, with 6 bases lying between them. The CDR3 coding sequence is TGTGCCAGCAGGGAGGCAGAGACCCAGTACTTC. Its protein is CASREAETQYF.

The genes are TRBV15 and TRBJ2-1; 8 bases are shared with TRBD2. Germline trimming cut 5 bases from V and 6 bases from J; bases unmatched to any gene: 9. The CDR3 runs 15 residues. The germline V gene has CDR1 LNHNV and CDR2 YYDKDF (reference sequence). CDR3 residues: CATSQSGGDFNEQFF. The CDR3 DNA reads TGTGCCACCAGCCAGAGCGGGGGTGACTTCAATGAGCAGTTCTTC.

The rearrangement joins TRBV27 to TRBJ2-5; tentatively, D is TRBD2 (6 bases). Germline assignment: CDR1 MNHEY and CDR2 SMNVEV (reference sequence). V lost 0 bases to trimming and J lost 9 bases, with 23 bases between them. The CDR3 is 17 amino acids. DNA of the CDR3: TGTGCCAGCAGTTTATCTGCGGGGTGGGCGGCTCAAGGGGCCCAGTACTTC. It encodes CASSLSAGWAAQGAQYF.

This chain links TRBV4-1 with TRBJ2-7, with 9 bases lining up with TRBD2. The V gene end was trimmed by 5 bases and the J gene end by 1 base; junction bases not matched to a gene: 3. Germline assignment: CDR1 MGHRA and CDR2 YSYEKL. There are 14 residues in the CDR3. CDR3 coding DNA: TGCGCCAGCAGCGCGGGAGGGTTTTCCTACGAGCAGTACTTC. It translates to CASSAGGFSYEQYF.

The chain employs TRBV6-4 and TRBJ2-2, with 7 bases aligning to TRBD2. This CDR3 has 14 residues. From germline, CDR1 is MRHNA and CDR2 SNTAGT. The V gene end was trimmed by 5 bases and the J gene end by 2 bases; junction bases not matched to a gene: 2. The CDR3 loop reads CASSTSANTGELFF. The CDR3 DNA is TGTGCCAGCAGTACTAGCGCAAACACCGGGGAGCTGTTTTTT.

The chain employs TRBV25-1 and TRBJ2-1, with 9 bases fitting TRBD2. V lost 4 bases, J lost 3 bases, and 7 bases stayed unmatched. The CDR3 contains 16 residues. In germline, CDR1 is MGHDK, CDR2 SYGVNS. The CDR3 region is CASSGSGRQFYNEQFF. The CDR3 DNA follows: TGTGCCAGCAGTGGTAGCGGGAGACAGTTCTACAATGAGCAGTTCTTC.

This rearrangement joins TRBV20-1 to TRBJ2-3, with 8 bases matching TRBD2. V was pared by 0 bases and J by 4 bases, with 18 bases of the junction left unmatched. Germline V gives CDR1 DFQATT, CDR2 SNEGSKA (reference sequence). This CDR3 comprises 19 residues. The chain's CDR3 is CSARDFGTAGTSNPDTQYF. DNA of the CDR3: TGCAGTGCTAGAGATTTTGGGACCGCTGGGACTAGTAATCCAGATACGCAGTATTTT.

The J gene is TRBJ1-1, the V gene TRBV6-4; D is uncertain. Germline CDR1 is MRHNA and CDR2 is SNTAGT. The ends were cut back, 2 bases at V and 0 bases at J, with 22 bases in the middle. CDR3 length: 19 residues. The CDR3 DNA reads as TGTGCCAGCAGTGACCCTGAACGTGGGGTTGAGGCCATGAACACTGAAGCTTTCTTT. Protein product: CASSDPERGVEAMNTEAFF.

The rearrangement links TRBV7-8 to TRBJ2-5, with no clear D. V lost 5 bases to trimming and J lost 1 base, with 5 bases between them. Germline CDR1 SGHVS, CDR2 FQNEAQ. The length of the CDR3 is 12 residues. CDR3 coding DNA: TGTGCCAGCAGCACACTCCAAGAGACCCAGTACTTC. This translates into CASSTLQETQYF.

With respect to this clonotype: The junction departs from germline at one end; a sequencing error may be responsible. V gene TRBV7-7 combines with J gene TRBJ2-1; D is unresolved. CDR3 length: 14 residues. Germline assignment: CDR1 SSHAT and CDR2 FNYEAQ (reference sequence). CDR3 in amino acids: CASSLVGPYNEQFF. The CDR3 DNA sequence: TGTGCTAGCAGCTTAGTGGGTCCCTACAATGAGCAGTTCTTC.

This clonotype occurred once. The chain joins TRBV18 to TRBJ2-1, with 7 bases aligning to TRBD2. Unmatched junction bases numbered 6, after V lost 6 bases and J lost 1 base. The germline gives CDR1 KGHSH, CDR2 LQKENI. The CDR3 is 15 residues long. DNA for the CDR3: TGTGCCAGCTCTTTCCTAGCGGATTCCTACAATGAGCAGTTCTTC. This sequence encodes CASSFLADSYNEQFF.

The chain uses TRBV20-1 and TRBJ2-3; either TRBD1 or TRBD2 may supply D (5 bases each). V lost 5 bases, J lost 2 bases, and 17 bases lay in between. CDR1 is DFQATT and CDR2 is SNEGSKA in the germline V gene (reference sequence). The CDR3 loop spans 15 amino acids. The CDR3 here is CSAAIEGSVTDTQYF. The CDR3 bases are TGCAGTGCTGCGATTGAGGGGAGTGTCACAGATACGCAGTATTTT.

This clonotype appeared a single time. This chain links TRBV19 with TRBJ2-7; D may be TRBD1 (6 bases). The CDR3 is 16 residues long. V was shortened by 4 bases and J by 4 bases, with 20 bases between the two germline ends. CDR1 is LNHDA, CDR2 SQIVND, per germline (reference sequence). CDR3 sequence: CASSTRTAATGYEQYF. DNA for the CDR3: TGTGCCAGTAGTACCAGGACAGCGGCTACGGGTTACGAGCAGTACTTC.

CDR3 region: CASSYDFTGLKETQYF. CDR3 nucleotides: TGTGCCAGCAGTTACGACTTCACGGGATTAAAAGAGACCCAGTACTTC. The rearrangement joins TRBV6-5 to TRBJ2-5, with TRBD2 as a possible D gene (5 bases). Trimming took 2 bases from V and 3 from J, leaving 16 bases between them. The CDR3 is made up of 16 amino acids. Germline CDR1 MNHEY, CDR2 SVGAGI.

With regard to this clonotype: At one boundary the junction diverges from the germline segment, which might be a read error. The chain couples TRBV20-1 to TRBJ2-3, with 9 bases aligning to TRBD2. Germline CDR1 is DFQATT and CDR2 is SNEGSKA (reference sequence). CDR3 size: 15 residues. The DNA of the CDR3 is TGCAGTGCTGAGGCTAGCGGGGAGACCACAGGTACGCAGTATTTT. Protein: CSAEASGETTGTQYF.

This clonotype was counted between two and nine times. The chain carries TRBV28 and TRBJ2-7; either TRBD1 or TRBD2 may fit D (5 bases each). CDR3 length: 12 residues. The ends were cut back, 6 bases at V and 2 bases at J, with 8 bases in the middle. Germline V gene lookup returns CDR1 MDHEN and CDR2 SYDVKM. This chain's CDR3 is CASSQGPYEQYF. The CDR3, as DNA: TGTGCCAGCAGCCAGGGACCCTACGAGCAGTACTTC.

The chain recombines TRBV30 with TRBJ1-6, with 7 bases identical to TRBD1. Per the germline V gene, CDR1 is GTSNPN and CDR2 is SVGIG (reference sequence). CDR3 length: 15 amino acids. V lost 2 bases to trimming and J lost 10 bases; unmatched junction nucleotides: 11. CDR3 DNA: TGTGCCTGGAGTCGAGACAGGGTGTTCCAGTCACCCCTCCACTTT. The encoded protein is CAWSRDRVFQSPLHF.

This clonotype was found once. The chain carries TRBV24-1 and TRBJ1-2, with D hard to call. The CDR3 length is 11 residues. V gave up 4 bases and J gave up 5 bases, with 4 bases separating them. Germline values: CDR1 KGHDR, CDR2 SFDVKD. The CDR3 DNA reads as TGTGCCACCAGTGAGGGATATGGCTACACCTTC. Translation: CATSEGYGYTF.

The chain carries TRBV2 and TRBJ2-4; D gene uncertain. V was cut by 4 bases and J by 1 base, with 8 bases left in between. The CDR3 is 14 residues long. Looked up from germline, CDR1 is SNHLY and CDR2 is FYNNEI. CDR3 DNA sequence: TGTGCCAGCAGTGTTGTGGGGGCCAAAAACATTCAGTACTTC. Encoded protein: CASSVVGAKNIQYF.

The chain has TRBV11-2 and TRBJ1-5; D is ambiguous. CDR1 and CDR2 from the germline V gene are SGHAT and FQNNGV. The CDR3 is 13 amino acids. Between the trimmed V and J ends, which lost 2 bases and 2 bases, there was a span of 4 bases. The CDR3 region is CASSLTGNQPQHF. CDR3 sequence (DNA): TGTGCCAGCAGCTTAACGGGCAATCAGCCCCAGCATTTT.

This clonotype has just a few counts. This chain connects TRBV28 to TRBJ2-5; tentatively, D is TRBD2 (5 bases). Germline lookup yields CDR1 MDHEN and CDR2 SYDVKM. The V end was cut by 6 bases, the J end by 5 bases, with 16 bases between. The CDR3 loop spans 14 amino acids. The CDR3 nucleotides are TGTGCCAGCAGATCCGGGAACGGCCCTGAGACCCAGTACTTC. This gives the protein CASRSGNGPETQYF.

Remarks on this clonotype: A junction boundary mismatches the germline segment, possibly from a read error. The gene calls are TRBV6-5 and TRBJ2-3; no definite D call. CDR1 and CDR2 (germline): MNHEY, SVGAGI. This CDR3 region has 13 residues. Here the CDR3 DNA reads TGTGCCAGCAGTTACCGGAATGGAGATATGCAGTATTTT. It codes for CASSYRNGDMQYF.

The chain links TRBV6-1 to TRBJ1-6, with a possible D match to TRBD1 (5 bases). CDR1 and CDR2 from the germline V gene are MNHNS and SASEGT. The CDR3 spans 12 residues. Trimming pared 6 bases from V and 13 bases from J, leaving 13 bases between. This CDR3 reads CASRAGLPPLHF. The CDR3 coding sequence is TGTGCCAGCAGGGCAGGGTTGCCCCCCCTCCACTTT.

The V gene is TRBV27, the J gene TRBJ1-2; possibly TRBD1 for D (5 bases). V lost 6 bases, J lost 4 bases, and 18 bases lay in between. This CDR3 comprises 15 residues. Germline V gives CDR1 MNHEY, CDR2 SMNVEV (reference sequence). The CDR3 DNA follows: TGTGCCAGCAGCCCCGGGACGGCCCAAACCTATGGCTACACCTTC. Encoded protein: CASSPGTAQTYGYTF.

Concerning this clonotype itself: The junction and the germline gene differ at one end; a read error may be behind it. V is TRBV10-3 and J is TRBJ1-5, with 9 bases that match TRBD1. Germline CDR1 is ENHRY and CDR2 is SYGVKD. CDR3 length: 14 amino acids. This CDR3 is CAISDRQGEQPEHF. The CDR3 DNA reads TGTGCCATCAGTGACAGACAGGGGGAGCAGCCCGAGCATTTT.

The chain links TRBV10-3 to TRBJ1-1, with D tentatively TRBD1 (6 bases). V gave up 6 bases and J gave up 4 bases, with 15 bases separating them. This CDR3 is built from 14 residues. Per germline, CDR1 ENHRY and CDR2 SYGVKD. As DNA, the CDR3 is TGTGCCATCAGGGACAGTGGGGGCGGCACTGAAGCTTTCTTT. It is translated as CAIRDSGGGTEAFF.